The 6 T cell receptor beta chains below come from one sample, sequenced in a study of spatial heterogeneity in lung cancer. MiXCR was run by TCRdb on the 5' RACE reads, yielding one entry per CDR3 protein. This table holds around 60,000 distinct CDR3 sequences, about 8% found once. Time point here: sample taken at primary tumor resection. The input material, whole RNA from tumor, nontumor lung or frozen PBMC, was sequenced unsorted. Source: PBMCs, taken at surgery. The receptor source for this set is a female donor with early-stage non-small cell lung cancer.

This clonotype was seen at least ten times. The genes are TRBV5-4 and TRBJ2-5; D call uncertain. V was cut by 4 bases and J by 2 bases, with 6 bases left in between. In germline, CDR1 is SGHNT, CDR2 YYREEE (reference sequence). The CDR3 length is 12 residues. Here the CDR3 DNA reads TGTGCCAGCAGCCCGGAACAAGAGACCCAGTACTTC. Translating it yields CASSPEQETQYF. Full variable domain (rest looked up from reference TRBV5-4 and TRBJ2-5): ETGVTQSPTHLIKTRGQQVTLRCSSQSGHNTVSWYQQALGQGPQFIFQYYREEENGRGNFPPRFSGLQFPNYSSELNVNALELDDSALYLCASSPEQETQYFGPGTRLLVL.

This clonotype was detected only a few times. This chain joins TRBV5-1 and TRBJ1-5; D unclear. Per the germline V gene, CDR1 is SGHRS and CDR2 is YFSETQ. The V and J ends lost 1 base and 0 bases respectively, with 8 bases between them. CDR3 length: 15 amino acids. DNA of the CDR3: TGCGCCAGCAGCTTGTTGGGGTATAGCAATCAGCCCCAGCATTTT. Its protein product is CASSLLGYSNQPQHF. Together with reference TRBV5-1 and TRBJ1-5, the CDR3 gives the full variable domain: KAGVTQTPRYLIKTRGQQVTLSCSPISGHRSVSWYQQTPGQGLQFLFEYFSETQRNKGNFPGRFSGRQFSNSRSEMNVSTLELGDSALYLCASSLLGYSNQPQHFGDGTRLSIL.

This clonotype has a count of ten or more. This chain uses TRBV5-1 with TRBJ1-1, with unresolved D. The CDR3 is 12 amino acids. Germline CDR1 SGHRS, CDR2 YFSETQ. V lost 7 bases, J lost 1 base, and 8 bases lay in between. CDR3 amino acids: CASGKENTEAFF. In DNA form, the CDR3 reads TGCGCCAGCGGCAAAGAGAACACTGAAGCTTTCTTT. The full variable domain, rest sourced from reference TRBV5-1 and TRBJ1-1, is KAGVTQTPRYLIKTRGQQVTLSCSPISGHRSVSWYQQTPGQGLQFLFEYFSETQRNKGNFPGRFSGRQFSNSRSEMNVSTLELGDSALYLCASGKENTEAFFGQGTRLTVV.

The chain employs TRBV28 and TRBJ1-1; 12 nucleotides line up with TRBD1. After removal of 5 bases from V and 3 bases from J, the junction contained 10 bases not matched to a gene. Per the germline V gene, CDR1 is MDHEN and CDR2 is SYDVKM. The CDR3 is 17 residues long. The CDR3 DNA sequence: TGTGCCAGCAGTCCCCCCCGCGGGACAGGGGGCCACACTGAAGCTTTCTTT. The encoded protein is CASSPPRGTGGHTEAFF.

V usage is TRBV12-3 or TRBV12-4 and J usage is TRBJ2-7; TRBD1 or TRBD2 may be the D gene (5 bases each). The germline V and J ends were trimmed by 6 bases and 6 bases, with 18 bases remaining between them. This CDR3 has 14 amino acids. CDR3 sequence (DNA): TGTGCCAGCAGGGGCCTGGGGACCGCCGGCGAGCAGTACTTC. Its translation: CASRGLGTAGEQYF.

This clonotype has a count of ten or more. The CDR3 reads CASSLSGGATDTQYF. DNA for the CDR3: TGTGCCAGCAGCTTAAGCGGGGGGGCTACAGATACGCAGTATTTT. This chain joins TRBV7-3 and TRBJ2-3; the match to TRBD2 covers 9 bases. The germline V gene encodes CDR1 SGHTA and CDR2 FQGTGA. The CDR3 covers 15 residues. Trimming cost V 1 base and J 3 bases; bases outside gene matches: 2.